Below, 19 T cell receptor beta chains from the same sample are listed, as sequenced in a study of T cell repertoires in cytomegalovirus infection. Via MiXCR, TCRdb re-called the reads, giving one row per CDR3 protein. Among hundreds of thousands of distinct CDR3 sequences, roughly 10% were seen once, and the ten largest hold roughly 10%. Input material: PBMCs. Every receptor here comes from a human donor in good health (CMV status not recorded). Some clones in this sample may be carry-over from other donors' samples.

Many counts were recorded for this clonotype. This chain uses TRBV28 with TRBJ2-3, with 9 bases lining up with TRBD1. Germline CDR1 and CDR2: MDHEN and SYDVKM. V was clipped by 5 bases and J by 4 bases; unmatched bases: 4. The CDR3 has 14 residues. The CDR3, as DNA: TGTGCCAGCAGTAGGACAGGGGCATCAGATACGCAGTATTTT. Residues: CASSRTGASDTQYF.

This clonotype was seen ten or more times. The gene calls are TRBV19 and TRBJ1-2, with D possibly TRBD1 on 6 matching bases. Germline values: CDR1 LNHDA, CDR2 SQIVND (reference sequence). Deletions cut 6 bases from V and 4 bases from J, with 15 bases between. CDR3 length equals 14 residues. CDR3 coding DNA: TGTGCCAGTAGCCCCGGACAGTACGGCTATGGCTACACCTTC. Its protein product is CASSPGQYGYGYTF.

This clonotype was seen at least ten times. The DNA for the CDR3 is TGTGCCAGCAGCTTATCGGCAGGGGGGCACAATGAGCAGTTCTTC. It specifies CASSLSAGGHNEQFF. The chain employs TRBV7-2 and TRBJ2-1, with D perhaps matching TRBD1 (7 bases). Germline loops: CDR1 SGHTA, CDR2 FQGNSA. The V end lost 2 bases, the J end lost 5 bases, and 13 bases lay between the germline ends. The CDR3 is 15 residues long.

The table lists this clonotype with many counts. CDR3 protein: CASSLETGLEAFF. CDR3 nucleotide sequence: TGTGCCAGCAGCTTAGAGACAGGGTTGGAAGCTTTCTTT. The J gene is TRBJ1-1, the V gene TRBV7-9; 7 bases are a match to TRBD1. The CDR3 totals 13 residues. CDR1 and CDR2 (germline): SEHNR, FQNEAQ (reference sequence). The J segment lost 8 bases and the V segment lost 1 base, leaving 4 bases of the junction unmatched. Filled out from reference TRBV7-9 and TRBJ1-1, the complete variable domain reads DTGVSQNPRHKITKRGQNVTFRCDPISEHNRLYWYRQTLGQGPEFLTYFQNEAQLEKSRLLSDRFSAERPKGSFSTLEIQRTEQGDSAMYLCASSLETGLEAFFGQGTRLTVV.

This clonotype has a count of ten or more. The rearrangement joins TRBV20-1 to TRBJ2-1; D possibly corresponds to TRBD2 (6 bases). V lost 3 bases to trimming and J lost 3 bases, with 18 bases between them. CDR1 and CDR2 from the germline V gene are DFQATT and SNEGSKA (reference sequence). The CDR3 covers 16 residues. In nucleotides, the CDR3 is TGCAGTGCTAGCGGTGCGGCAGCGGGCGGCTACAATGAGCAGTTCTTC. This sequence encodes CSASGAAAGGYNEQFF.

Concerning this clonotype itself: A read error may explain this, as a much larger clone is one base away. The chain links TRBV15 to TRBJ2-2, with D hard to call. There are 11 residues in the CDR3. Trimming shortened V by 5 bases and J by 4 bases, and 2 bases separated the two germline ends. Germline V gene sequence: CDR1 LNHNV, CDR2 YYDKDF (reference sequence). Here the CDR3 reads CATSRTGELFF. In nucleotides, the CDR3 is TGTGCCACCAGCCGCACCGGGGAGCTGTTTTTT.

This clonotype was seen many times. This chain connects TRBV7-9 to TRBJ2-2, with D possibly matching TRBD2 (5 bases). CDR3 length equals 15 residues. V was pared by 5 bases and J by 2 bases, with 12 bases between. CDR1 SEHNR and CDR2 FQNEAQ come from the germline V gene (reference sequence). The CDR3 spells CASSPRAVNTGELFF. In DNA, the CDR3 is TGTGCCAGCAGCCCGCGGGCGGTAAACACCGGGGAGCTGTTTTTT. Based on the CDR3 plus reference TRBV7-9 and TRBJ2-2, the full variable domain is DTGVSQNPRHKITKRGQNVTFRCDPISEHNRLYWYRQTLGQGPEFLTYFQNEAQLEKSRLLSDRFSAERPKGSFSTLEIQRTEQGDSAMYLCASSPRAVNTGELFFGEGSRLTVL.

This clonotype was counted ten times or more. This chain joins TRBV7-8 and TRBJ1-3; D call uncertain. V lost 4 bases to trimming and J lost 4 bases, with 8 bases between them. This CDR3 region has 13 residues. The V gene's germline CDR1 is SGHVS and CDR2 FQNEAQ. CDR3 loop: CASSSATGNTIYF. CDR3 DNA sequence: TGTGCCAGCAGCTCCGCTACCGGAAACACCATATATTTT.

Only a few counts were recorded for this clonotype. V and J are TRBV5-1 and TRBJ1-1; D may be TRBD1 (6 bases). Germline CDR1 SGHRS, CDR2 YFSETQ. The V gene lost 4 bases and the J gene lost 1 base, with 11 bases spanning the gap. The CDR3 runs to 14 residues. CDR3 residues: CASSPEQGNTEAFF. In nucleotides, the CDR3 is TGCGCCAGCAGCCCGGAACAGGGGAACACTGAAGCTTTCTTT.

The chain is built from TRBV19 and TRBJ1-5, with no clear D. Trimming stripped 7 bases from V and 0 bases from J, with 16 bases between. From germline, CDR1 is LNHDA and CDR2 SQIVND (reference sequence). The CDR3 spans 16 residues. The CDR3 here is CASTPFRPDSNQPQHF. In DNA, the CDR3 is TGTGCCAGTACTCCCTTTCGGCCGGATAGCAATCAGCCCCAGCATTTT.

This clonotype showed up many times. The chain couples TRBV7-9 to TRBJ2-1; a weak D match, TRBD1 (5 bases). This CDR3 spans 14 amino acids. V was shortened by 2 bases and J by 3 bases, with 8 bases between the two germline ends. The germline CDR1 and CDR2 sequences are SEHNR and FQNEAQ (reference sequence). CDR3 DNA sequence: TGTGCCAGCAGCTTACCGGACAACTACAATGAGCAGTTCTTC. It is translated as CASSLPDNYNEQFF.

This clonotype was seen ten or more times. The rearrangement links TRBV6-1 to TRBJ1-2; D not certain. This CDR3 region has 13 residues. Germline CDR1 is MNHNS and CDR2 is SASEGT. The germline V and J ends were trimmed by 5 bases and 4 bases, with 11 bases remaining between them. The CDR3 loop is CASSSPAVYGYTF. DNA for the CDR3: TGTGCCAGCAGTTCCCCGGCAGTCTATGGCTACACCTTC.

This clonotype was recorded a few times. The chain joins TRBV10-3 to TRBJ2-6; D is unclear. The germline V gene has CDR1 ENHRY and CDR2 SYGVKD. This CDR3 is 14 amino acids long. V was clipped by 3 bases and J by 1 base, with 4 bases between them. The CDR3 protein is CAISDPSGANVLTF. For the CDR3, the DNA is TGTGCCATCAGTGACCCATCTGGGGCCAACGTCCTGACTTTC.

There are many counts of this clonotype. The chain joins TRBV7-9 to TRBJ2-2; TRBD2 matches 14 bases. The junction had 9 bases not matched to a gene; V was cut back by 5 bases and J by 7 bases. CDR1 SEHNR and CDR2 FQNEAQ come from the germline V gene (reference sequence). CDR3 size: 17 residues. The CDR3 DNA sequence: TGTGCCAGCAGCGCCGGGACTAGCGGGAGTTCGGTCGGGGAGCTGTTTTTT. It specifies CASSAGTSGSSVGELFF.

About this clonotype itself: A much more abundant neighbour one base away suggests this may be a read error. The chain employs TRBV29-1 and TRBJ1-2, with 9 bases fitting TRBD1. CDR3 length: 12 residues. Looked up from germline, CDR1 is SQVTM and CDR2 is ANQGSEA. Trimming took 8 bases from V and 6 from J; bases not matched to a gene: 7. The CDR3 spells CSISRTGDGYTF. In DNA form, the CDR3 reads TGCAGCATTTCCAGGACAGGGGATGGCTACACCTTC.

In this sample, this clonotype turned up many times. The genes are TRBV29-1 and TRBJ1-2; D might be TRBD1 (6 bases). From germline, CDR1 is SQVTM and CDR2 ANQGSEA. The length of the CDR3 is 14 residues. V lost 4 bases to trimming and J lost 4 bases, with 16 bases between them. CDR3 loop: CSVGGSGDAYGYTF. The CDR3 nucleotides read TGCAGCGTTGGGGGGTCAGGGGATGCCTATGGCTACACCTTC.

In its sample, this clonotype was seen a few times. The chain employs TRBV11-2 and TRBJ1-3; no reliable D call. The germline V gene encodes CDR1 SGHAT and CDR2 FQNNGV. V was cut by 0 bases and J by 0 bases, with 6 bases left in between. This CDR3 has 15 residues. CDR3 region: CASSLEGFSGNTIYF. The CDR3 nucleotides are TGTGCCAGCAGCTTAGAAGGGTTCTCTGGAAACACCATATATTTT.

This clonotype was recorded a few times. The rearrangement uses TRBV24-1 and TRBJ2-3; D gene uncertain. Germline V CDR1 and CDR2: KGHDR, SFDVKD. The CDR3 has 13 residues. The V and J ends lost 5 bases and 2 bases respectively, with 7 bases between them. The CDR3 nucleotides are TGTGCCACCAGTGGAACCCTCACAGATACGCAGTATTTT. Its protein product is CATSGTLTDTQYF.

This clonotype was recorded many times. The CDR3 protein is CASSIRTTGFGFGSRGETQYF. The CDR3 region has the DNA TGTGCCAGCAGCATACGGACGACAGGGTTTGGTTTCGGCTCAAGAGGAGAGACCCAGTACTTC. The chain combines TRBV12-3 or TRBV12-4 with TRBJ2-5; TRBD1 agrees at 7 bases. Trimming removed 6 bases from V and 4 bases from J; junction bases left unmatched: 29. The CDR3 contains 21 residues.